This T cell receptor (beta chain) was captured by sequencing in a study of shared clonotypes between healthy human individuals. Across the study: With ages of 18 to 49, the donors were two women and a few men.

The authors ran unsorted PBMC replicate PCRs on around 270 ng DNA, approximately 31,000 T cell genomes. Measured with immunoSEQ multiplex PCR; TCRdb has only the in-frame clones, and not every one. Counted here are 400,000 to 600,000 clones, over 75% occurring once; the ten biggest clones make up roughly an eighth. Regarding the study as a whole: The authors sampled blood alone, and tissue repertoires likely differ.

Unsorted samples drew genomic DNA from 85 million to 90 million PBMCs. The CDR3 contains 13 residues. Germline values: CDR1 ENHRY, CDR2 SYGVKD. V was pared by 4 bases and J by 6 bases, with 5 bases of the junction left unmatched. Of note for this clone: Its specificity is not known.

The chain recombines TRBV10-3 with TRBJ1-2; 7 nucleotides align to TRBD1. This TCR was recovered from a middle-aged woman in good health. Some clones in this sample may be carry-over from other donors' samples. Specimen: PBMCs. In DNA form, the CDR3 reads TGTGCCATCAGTGGAGACAGGGTGCATGGCTACACCTTC. It translates to CAISGDRVHGYTF.